The clone carrying this T cell receptor beta chain turned up a few times. Germline trimming cut 3 bases from V and 1 base from J; bases unmatched to any gene: 3. The CDR3 extends over 15 amino acids. Germline-derived CDR1 and CDR2 are DFQATT and SNEGSKA (reference sequence). Unique molecular identifiers were used to barcode this TCRbeta library. MiXCR, run by TCRdb on the PCR reads, gives a single entry per CDR3 protein. Of 80,000 to 100,000 distinct CDR3 sequences listed, 23% were seen once; the top ten hold 20% to 25%. This entry belongs to a study of T-cell reconstitution after alpha-beta-depleted transplantation in children.

The rearrangement uses TRBV20-1 and TRBJ2-7; 13 bases align to TRBD2. The receptor's source is a boy younger than 10 with acute lymphoblastic leukemia, due to receive a stem cell transplant. Here the sequenced sample was PBMCs, taken before TCRalphabeta/CD19-depleted stem cell transplant. CDR3 in DNA: TGCAGTGCTAGGGGACTAGCGGGGTTTTCCTACGAGCAGTACTTC. This sequence encodes CSARGLAGFSYEQYF.